The 18 T cell receptor beta chains in this list originate from one sample, sequenced in a study of T cells in Graves' hyperthyroidism and ophthalmopathy. Using RNA transcripts as the source, TCR beta CDR3 regions were amplified. The primer set for the first-round RT-PCR of the TCR CDR3 was HTBI. TCRdb recomputed calls from the multiplex PCR reads with MiXCR, one row per CDR3 protein. The sample has 610,000 or so distinct CDR3 sequences, 35% to 55% seen once; the top ten hold around 8%. Sequencing was carried out using peripheral blood or thyroid tissue (not recorded which). These receptors were taken from a woman in her late teens or twenties with Graves' hyperthyroidism.

This sequence joins TRBV20-1 and TRBJ2-3; TRBD1 matches at 8 bases. Trimming removed 5 bases from V and 2 bases from J; junction bases left unmatched: 12. From germline, CDR1 is DFQATT and CDR2 SNEGSKA (reference sequence). The CDR3 loop spans 16 amino acids. CDR3 residues: CSAPASGQGVTDTQYF. CDR3 in DNA: TGCAGTGCTCCCGCCTCCGGACAGGGCGTCACAGATACGCAGTATTTT.

This rearrangement joins TRBV29-1 to TRBJ2-7; D is perhaps TRBD1 or TRBD2 (5 bases each). Germline values: CDR1 SQVTM, CDR2 ANQGSEA. Trimming shortened V by 8 bases and J by 3 bases, and 17 bases separated the two germline ends. CDR3 length: 13 residues. CDR3 sequence (DNA): TGCAGCTTAGGGACCCTATATGTCTACGAGCAGTACTTC. Translated: CSLGTLYVYEQYF.

This clonotype came up many times. The chain combines TRBV25-1 with TRBJ2-6; a possible D gene is TRBD2 (5 bases). V gave up 6 bases and J gave up 4 bases, with 13 bases separating them. Germline V CDR1 and CDR2: MGHDK, SYGVNS. The CDR3 is 15 residues long. CDR3 amino acids: CASSLATGGANVLTF. In DNA form, the CDR3 reads TGTGCCAGCAGCCTCGCCACGGGAGGGGCCAACGTCCTGACTTTC.

This clonotype was counted many times. The V and J genes are TRBV4-1 and TRBJ2-5; TRBD1 matches at 7 bases. Losses at the gene ends were 4 bases for V and 5 bases for J; bases not matched to a gene: 10. Germline values: CDR1 MGHRA, CDR2 YSYEKL. CDR3 length equals 15 residues. The CDR3 bases are TGCGCCAGCAGCCCACGACAGGGTGGGCACGAGACCCAGTACTTC. Translation gives CASSPRQGGHETQYF.

This clonotype was picked up many times. The genes are TRBV12-3 or TRBV12-4 and TRBJ1-2; D is undetermined. V dropped 4 bases and J dropped 6 bases, with 9 bases sitting between them. The CDR3 spans 12 residues. The CDR3 spells CASSSNWDGYTF. DNA of the CDR3: TGTGCCAGCAGTTCTAACTGGGATGGCTACACCTTC.

This clonotype was seen more than once but under ten times. Just one base apart from a much larger clone, this may be a read error. The genes are TRBV10-1 and TRBJ2-5; no firm D call. Germline V CDR1 and CDR2: WNHNN, SYGVQD (reference sequence). The CDR3 spans 13 residues. The CDR3 coding sequence is TGCGCCAGCAGTGAAAGTCGGCAAGAGGCCCAGTACTTC. It translates to CASSESRQEAQYF.

Turning to this clonotype: Compared with germline, one end of the junction differs, possibly owing to a read error. The chain couples TRBV24-1 to TRBJ2-7; 7 bases are a match to TRBD2. Germline V gives CDR1 KGHDR, CDR2 SFDVKD. The CDR3 totals 14 residues. This CDR3 is CATSESAGAYEQCF. The CDR3 DNA reads TGTGCCACCAGTGAATCTGCGGGAGCCTACGAGCAGTGCTTC.

This clonotype has at least ten counts. The chain couples TRBV25-1 to TRBJ1-1, with D perhaps matching TRBD1 (5 bases). Per germline, CDR1 MGHDK and CDR2 SYGVNS. The CDR3 sequence is 11 residues long. V dropped 7 bases and J dropped 5 bases, with 8 bases sitting between them. The DNA of the CDR3 is TGTGCCAGCATCCGGGGGACTGAAGCTTTCTTT. This encodes CASIRGTEAFF.

This clonotype appeared a few times. A much more abundant neighbour one base away suggests this may be a read error. The CDR3 spells CASSLTFQETQYF. The CDR3 DNA sequence: TGTGCCAGCAGCTTAACGTTTCAAGAGACCCAGTACTTC. The chain carries TRBV7-3 and TRBJ2-5; D gene ambiguous. Trimming pared 0 bases from V and 2 bases from J, leaving 4 bases between. The CDR3 has 13 residues. CDR1 is SGHTA and CDR2 is FQGTGA in the germline V gene.

The rearrangement links TRBV4-1 to TRBJ2-5, with D tentatively TRBD1 or TRBD2 (5 bases each). CDR1 is MGHRA and CDR2 is YSYEKL in the germline V gene. V lost 6 bases to trimming and J lost 5 bases, with 10 bases between them. This CDR3 spans 12 amino acids. The CDR3 nucleotides read TGCGCCAGCAGGTCGGGACGGGAGACCCAGTACTTC. Protein sequence: CASRSGRETQYF.

In its sample, this clonotype was seen a few times. The gene calls are TRBV29-1 and TRBJ1-2; D is possibly TRBD1 (5 bases). CDR1 is SQVTM, CDR2 ANQGSEA, per germline. CDR3 size: 11 residues. V was shortened by 8 bases and J by 7 bases, with 14 bases between the two germline ends. The DNA of the CDR3 is TGCAGCAGAGAAGTAGGGGCTGGCTACACCTTC. It encodes CSREVGAGYTF.

The gene calls are TRBV7-8 and TRBJ1-5, with 7 bases lining up with TRBD1. This CDR3 contains 16 residues. V gave up 5 bases and J gave up 5 bases; unmatched junction bases: 12. Germline V gives CDR1 SGHVS, CDR2 FQNEAQ. CDR3 amino acids: CASSKTQGRRDQPQHF. CDR3 DNA sequence: TGTGCCAGCAGCAAGACACAGGGGCGGAGGGATCAGCCCCAGCATTTT.

The rearrangement uses TRBV20-1 and TRBJ1-2; perhaps TRBD1 as D (5 bases). Per germline, CDR1 DFQATT and CDR2 SNEGSKA (reference sequence). This CDR3 is 15 amino acids long. V was shortened by 3 bases and J by 4 bases, with 18 bases between the two germline ends. CDR3 DNA: TGCAGTGCTAGTAGTTGGGCAGGGAACTTCTATGGCTACACCTTC. Its protein product is CSASSWAGNFYGYTF.

The chain joins TRBV2 to TRBJ1-6, with D possibly matching TRBD1 (5 bases). The length of the CDR3 is 15 residues. V was cut by 4 bases and J by 8 bases, with 15 bases left in between. CDR1 is SNHLY and CDR2 is FYNNEI in the germline V gene. The CDR3 spells CASSATGTAYSPLHF. DNA of the CDR3: TGTGCCAGCAGTGCTACCGGGACCGCTTATTCACCCCTCCACTTT.

Concerning this clonotype: The junction shows a germline mismatch at one end, possibly a read error. The CDR3 nucleotides read TGTGCCAGCAGCTTGTCCAGACCGGGACGTCGGGAGACCCAGTACTTC. This codes for CASSLSRPGRRETQYF. The V and J genes are TRBV5-1 and TRBJ2-5, with D perhaps matching TRBD1 or TRBD2 (5 bases each). The CDR3 has 16 residues. Per the germline V gene, CDR1 is SGHRS and CDR2 is YFSETQ. Together with reference TRBV5-1 and TRBJ2-5, the CDR3 gives the full variable domain: KAGVTQTPRYLIKTRGQQVTLSCSPISGHRSVSWYQQTPGQGLQFLFEYFSETQRNKGNFPGRFSGRQFSNSRSEMNVSTLELGDSALYLCASSLSRPGRRETQYFGPGTRLLVL.

J is TRBJ2-2 and V is TRBV10-2; D perhaps matches TRBD2 (6 bases). CDR3 length: 18 amino acids. CDR1 and CDR2 from the germline V gene are WSHSY and SAAADI. V was trimmed by 3 bases and J by 4 bases, leaving 21 bases between them. CDR3 region: CASSDLFLPGLVTGELFF. The CDR3 bases are TGCGCCAGCAGTGACCTCTTCCTACCGGGACTTGTCACCGGGGAGCTGTTTTTT.

This clonotype was counted at least ten times. The rearrangement joins TRBV20-1 to TRBJ1-5; D call uncertain. The better agreement between TRBJ2-3 and the DNA end casts doubt on the J call. This CDR3 has 11 amino acids. Germline CDR1 DFQATT, CDR2 SNEGSKA (reference sequence). Here the CDR3 reads CSAGKGDTQYF. CDR3 coding DNA: TGCAGTGCTGGGAAGGGCGATACGCAGTATTTT.

This clonotype was detected only once. The chain joins TRBV29-1 to TRBJ1-5; a weak D match, TRBD1 (5 bases). CDR1 SQVTM and CDR2 ANQGSEA come from the germline V gene. The V and J ends lost 4 bases and 14 bases respectively, with 15 bases between them. The CDR3 is 11 residues long. The CDR3 protein is CSVAGDYNEHF. CDR3 DNA sequence: TGCAGCGTTGCGGGGGACTACAATGAGCATTTT.